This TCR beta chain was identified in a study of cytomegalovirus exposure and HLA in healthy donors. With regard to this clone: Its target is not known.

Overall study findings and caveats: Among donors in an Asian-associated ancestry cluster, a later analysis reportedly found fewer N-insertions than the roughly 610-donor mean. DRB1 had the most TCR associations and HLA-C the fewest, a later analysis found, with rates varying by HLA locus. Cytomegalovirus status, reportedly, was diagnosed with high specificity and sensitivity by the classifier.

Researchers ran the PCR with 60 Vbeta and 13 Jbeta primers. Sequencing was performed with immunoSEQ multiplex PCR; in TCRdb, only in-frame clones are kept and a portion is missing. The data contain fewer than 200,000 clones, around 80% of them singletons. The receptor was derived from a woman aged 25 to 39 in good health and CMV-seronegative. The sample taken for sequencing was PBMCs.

The CDR3 here is CASSEYPETQYF. CDR3 DNA sequence: TGCGCCAGCAGCGAGTACCCAGAGACCCAGTACTTC. The V call is TRBV5-1, the J call TRBJ2-5; D gene unclear. V lost 4 bases to trimming and J lost 4 bases, with 8 bases between them. CDR1 SGHRS and CDR2 YFSETQ come from the germline V gene. This CDR3 comprises 12 residues.